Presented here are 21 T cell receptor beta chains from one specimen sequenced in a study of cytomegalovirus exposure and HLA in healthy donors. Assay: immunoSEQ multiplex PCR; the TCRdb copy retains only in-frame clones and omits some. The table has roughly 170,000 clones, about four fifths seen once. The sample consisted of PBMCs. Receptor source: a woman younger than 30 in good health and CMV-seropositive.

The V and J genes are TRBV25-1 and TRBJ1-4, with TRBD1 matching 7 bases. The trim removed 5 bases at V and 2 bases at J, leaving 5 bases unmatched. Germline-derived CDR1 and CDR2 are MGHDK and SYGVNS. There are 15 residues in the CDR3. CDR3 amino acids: CASSIPRGTNEKLFF. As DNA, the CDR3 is TGTGCCAGCAGTATCCCCAGGGGGACTAATGAAAAACTGTTTTTT.

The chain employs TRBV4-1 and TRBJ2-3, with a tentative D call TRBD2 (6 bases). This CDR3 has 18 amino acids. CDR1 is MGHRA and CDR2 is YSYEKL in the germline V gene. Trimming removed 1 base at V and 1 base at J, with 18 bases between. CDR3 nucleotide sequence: TGCGCCAGCAGCCAAGTTGGTAGCGGCCGGTTGGGCACAGATACGCAGTATTTT. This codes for CASSQVGSGRLGTDTQYF.

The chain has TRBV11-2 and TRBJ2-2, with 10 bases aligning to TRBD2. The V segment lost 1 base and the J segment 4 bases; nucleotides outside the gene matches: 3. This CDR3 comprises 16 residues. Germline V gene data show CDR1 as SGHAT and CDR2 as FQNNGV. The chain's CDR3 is CASSLGLAGGTGELFF. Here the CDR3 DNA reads TGTGCCAGCAGCTTAGGATTAGCGGGGGGCACCGGGGAGCTGTTTTTT. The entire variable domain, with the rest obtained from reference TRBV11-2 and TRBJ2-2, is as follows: EAGVAQSPRYKIIEKRQSVAFWCNPISGHATLYWYQQILGQGPKLLIQFQNNGVVDDSQLPKDRFSAERLKGVDSTLKIQPAKLEDSAVYLCASSLGLAGGTGELFFGEGSRLTVL.

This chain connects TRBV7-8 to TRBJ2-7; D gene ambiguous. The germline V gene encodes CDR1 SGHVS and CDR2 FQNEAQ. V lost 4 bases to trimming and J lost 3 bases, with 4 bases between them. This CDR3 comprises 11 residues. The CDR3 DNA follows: TGTGCCAGCAGCTCCGTCTACGAGCAGTACTTC. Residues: CASSSVYEQYF.

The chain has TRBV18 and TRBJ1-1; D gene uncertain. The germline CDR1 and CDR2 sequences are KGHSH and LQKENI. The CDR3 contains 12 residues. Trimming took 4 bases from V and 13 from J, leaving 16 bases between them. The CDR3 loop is CASSRFNSTGFF. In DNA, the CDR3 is TGTGCCAGCTCACGGTTCAACTCGACTGGTTTCTTT.

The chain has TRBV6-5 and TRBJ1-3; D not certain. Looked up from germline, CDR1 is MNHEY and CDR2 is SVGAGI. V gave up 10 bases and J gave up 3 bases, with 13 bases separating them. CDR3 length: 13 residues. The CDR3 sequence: CATENPGGNTIYF. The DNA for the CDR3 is TGTGCCACCGAGAATCCGGGTGGAAACACCATATATTTT.

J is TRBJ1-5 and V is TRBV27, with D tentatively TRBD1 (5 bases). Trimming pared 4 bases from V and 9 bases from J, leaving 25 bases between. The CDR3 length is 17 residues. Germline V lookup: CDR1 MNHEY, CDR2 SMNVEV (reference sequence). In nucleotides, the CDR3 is TGTGCCAGCAGTTCGGACCCCGTCGGTCAGGGTACTTGGCCCCAGCATTTT. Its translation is CASSSDPVGQGTWPQHF.

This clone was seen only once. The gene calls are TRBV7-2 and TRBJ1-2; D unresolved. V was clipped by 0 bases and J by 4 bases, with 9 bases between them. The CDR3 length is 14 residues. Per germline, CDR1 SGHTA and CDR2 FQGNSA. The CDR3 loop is CASSLASDIYGYTF. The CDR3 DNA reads TGTGCCAGCAGCTTAGCGTCAGACATCTATGGCTACACCTTC.

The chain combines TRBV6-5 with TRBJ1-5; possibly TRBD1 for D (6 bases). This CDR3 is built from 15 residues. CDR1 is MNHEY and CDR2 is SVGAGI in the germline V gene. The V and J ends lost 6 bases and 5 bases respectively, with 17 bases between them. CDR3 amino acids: CASSLRGDTYQPQHF. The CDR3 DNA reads TGTGCCAGCAGCCTCCGGGGGGACACCTATCAGCCCCAGCATTTT.

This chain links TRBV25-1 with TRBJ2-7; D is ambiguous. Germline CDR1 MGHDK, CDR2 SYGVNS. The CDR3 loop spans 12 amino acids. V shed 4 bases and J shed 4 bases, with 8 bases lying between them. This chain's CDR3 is CASSGHYYEQYF. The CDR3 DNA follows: TGTGCCAGCAGTGGCCACTATTACGAGCAGTACTTC.

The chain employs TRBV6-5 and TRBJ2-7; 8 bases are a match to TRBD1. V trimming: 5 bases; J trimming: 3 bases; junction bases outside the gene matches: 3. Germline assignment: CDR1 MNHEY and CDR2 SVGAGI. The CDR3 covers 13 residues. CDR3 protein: CASSPTGGYEQYF. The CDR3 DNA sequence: TGTGCCAGCAGTCCAACAGGGGGCTACGAGCAGTACTTC.

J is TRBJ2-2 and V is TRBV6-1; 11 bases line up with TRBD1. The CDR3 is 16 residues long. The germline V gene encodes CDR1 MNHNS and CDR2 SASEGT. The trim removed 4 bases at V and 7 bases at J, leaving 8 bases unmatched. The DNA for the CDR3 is TGTGCCAGCAGTGGGACCGGGACAGGGGGTCACGGGGAGCTGTTTTTT. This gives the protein CASSGTGTGGHGELFF.

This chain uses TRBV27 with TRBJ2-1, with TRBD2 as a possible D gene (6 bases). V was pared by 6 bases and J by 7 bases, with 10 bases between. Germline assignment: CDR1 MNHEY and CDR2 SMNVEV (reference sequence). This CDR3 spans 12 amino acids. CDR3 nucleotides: TGTGCCAGCAGGGACTACGGAAATGAGCAGTTCTTC. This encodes CASRDYGNEQFF.

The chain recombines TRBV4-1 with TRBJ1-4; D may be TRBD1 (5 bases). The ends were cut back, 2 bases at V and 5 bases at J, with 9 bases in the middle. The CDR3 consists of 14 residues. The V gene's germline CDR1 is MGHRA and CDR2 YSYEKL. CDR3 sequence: CASSQPTANEKLFF. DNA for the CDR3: TGCGCCAGCAGCCAACCGACAGCGAATGAAAAACTGTTTTTT.

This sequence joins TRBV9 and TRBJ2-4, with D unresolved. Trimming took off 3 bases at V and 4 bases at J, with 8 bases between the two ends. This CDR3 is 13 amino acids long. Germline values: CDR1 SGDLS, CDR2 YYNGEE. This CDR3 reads CASSEPGKNIQYF. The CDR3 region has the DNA TGTGCCAGCAGCGAACCAGGAAAAAACATTCAGTACTTC. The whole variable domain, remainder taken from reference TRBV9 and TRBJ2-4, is DSGVTQTPKHLITATGQRVTLRCSPRSGDLSVYWYQQSLDQGLQFLIQYYNGEERAKGNILERFSAQQFPDLHSELNLSSLELGDSALYFCASSEPGKNIQYFGAGTRLSVL.

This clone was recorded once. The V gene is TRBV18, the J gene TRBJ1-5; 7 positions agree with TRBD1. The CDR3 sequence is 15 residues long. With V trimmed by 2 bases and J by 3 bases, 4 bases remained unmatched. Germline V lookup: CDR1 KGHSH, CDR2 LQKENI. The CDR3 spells CASSPAGGINQPQHF. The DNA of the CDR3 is TGTGCCAGCTCACCAGCAGGGGGAATCAATCAGCCCCAGCATTTT.

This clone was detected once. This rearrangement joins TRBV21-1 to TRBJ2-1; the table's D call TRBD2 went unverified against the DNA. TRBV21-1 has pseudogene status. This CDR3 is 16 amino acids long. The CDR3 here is CASSMNPGLAANEQFF. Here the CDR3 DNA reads TGTGCCAGCAGCATGAATCCGGGACTAGCGGCTAATGAGCAGTTCTTC.

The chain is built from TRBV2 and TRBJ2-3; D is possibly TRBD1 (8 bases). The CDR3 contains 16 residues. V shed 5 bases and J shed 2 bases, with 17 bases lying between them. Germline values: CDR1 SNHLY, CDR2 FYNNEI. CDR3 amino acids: CASSKKQGGHTDTQYF. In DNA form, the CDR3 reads TGTGCCAGCAGTAAAAAACAGGGGGGGCACACAGATACGCAGTATTTT.

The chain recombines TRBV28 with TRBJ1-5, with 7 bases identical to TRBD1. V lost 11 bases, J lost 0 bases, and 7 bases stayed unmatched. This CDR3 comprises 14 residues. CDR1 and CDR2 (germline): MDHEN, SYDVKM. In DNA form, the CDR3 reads TGTGCCCTTGGACAGGCCCATAGCAATCAGCCCCAGCATTTT. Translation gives CALGQAHSNQPQHF.

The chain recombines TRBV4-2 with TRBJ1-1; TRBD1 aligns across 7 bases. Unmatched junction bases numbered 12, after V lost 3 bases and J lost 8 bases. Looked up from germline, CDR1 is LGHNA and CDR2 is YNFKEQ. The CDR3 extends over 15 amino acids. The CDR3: CASSQELEGAFEAFF. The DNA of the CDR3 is TGTGCCAGCAGCCAGGAATTGGAGGGGGCGTTCGAAGCTTTCTTT.

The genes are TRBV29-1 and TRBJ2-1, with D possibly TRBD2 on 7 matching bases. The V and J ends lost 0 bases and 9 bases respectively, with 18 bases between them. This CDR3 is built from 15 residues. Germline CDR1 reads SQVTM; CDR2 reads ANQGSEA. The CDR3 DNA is TGCAGCGTTGAAGATGCGAAGGGGGGGCTTTCTGAGCAGTTCTTC. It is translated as CSVEDAKGGLSEQFF.